A selection of T cell receptor beta chains follows, all from one sample in a study of blood T cell repertoires in COVID-19. Clones were sequenced by immunoSEQ multiplex PCR, and TCRdb holds only the in-frame ones, with some missing. The sample lists over 200,000 clones, about nine tenths seen once, with roughly 3.2% in the top ten. The material sequenced was PBMCs or T cells enriched from blood (not recorded which). These receptors were collected from a woman aged 45-65 years in a cohort exposed to, infected with or recovered from COVID-19 (not recorded which). The CDR3 runs from the conserved cysteine through the conserved F or W. Fields, in order: D gene, clone size, J gene, V gene, CDR3 protein, CDR3 DNA. The D gene is left open where the match is weak. Only some rows state a clone size, as once, few, many or a class for expanded clones.

TRBD1 NA TRBJ1-2 TRBV7-2 CASSRGGQLYGYTF TGTGCCAGCAGCAGAGGGGGACAGCTTTATGGCTACACCTTC
TRBD2 few TRBJ2-7 TRBV6-2/TRBV6-3 CASSYSIFGGGSYEQYF TGTGCCAGCAGTTACTCTATCTTCGGGGGGGGCTCCTACGAGCAGTACTTC
NA NA TRBJ1-6 TRBV6-4 CASSDGRANSPLHF TGTGCCAGCAGTGACGGGAGAGCCAATTCACCCCTCCACTTT
NA NA TRBJ2-1 TRBV9 CASSSRLYNEQFF TGTGCCAGCAGCTCGCGCCTATACAATGAGCAGTTCTTC
NA NA TRBJ1-2 TRBV12-5 CAYAHEINYGYTF TGTGCTTATGCCCATGAGATTAACTATGGCTACACCTTC
TRBD1 NA TRBJ2-5 TRBV11-2 CASSLGPTGGVETQYF TGTGCCAGCAGCTTGGGCCCGACAGGGGGCGTGGAGACCCAGTACTTC
NA NA TRBJ1-4 TRBV27 CASSQGRGYGEKLFF TGTGCCAGCAGCCAAGGGCGGGGTTATGGTGAAAAACTGTTTTTT
NA NA TRBJ1-5 TRBV28 CASSFPGDAGPQHF TGTGCCAGCAGTTTTCCGGGGGACGCCGGGCCCCAGCATTTT
TRBD1 NA TRBJ2-5 TRBV18 CASSPRDRQETQYF TGTGCCAGCTCACCAAGGGACAGACAAGAGACCCAGTACTTC
NA NA TRBJ2-7 TRBV5-4 CASSPPRGEQYF TGTGCCAGCAGCCCCCCCCGGGGCGAGCAGTACTTC
NA NA TRBJ2-3 TRBV7-2 CASSSDYFSDTQYF TGTGCCAGCAGCTCCGACTATTTTTCAGATACGCAGTATTTT
NA NA TRBJ1-1 TRBV7-3 CASSFNRNTEAFF TGTGCCAGCAGCTTTAACAGGAACACTGAAGCTTTCTTT
TRBD1 once TRBJ1-2 TRBV10-3 CAISQDRAGYTF TGTGCCATCAGTCAAGACAGGGCTGGCTACACCTTC
TRBD1 NA TRBJ1-6 TRBV28 CASIRDRVARGSPLHF TGTGCCAGCATCAGGGACAGGGTTGCTCGTGGTTCACCCCTCCACTTT
NA NA TRBJ2-5 TRBV5-6 CASSLLARQETQYF TGTGCCAGCAGCTTACTCGCGCGCCAAGAGACCCAGTACTTC